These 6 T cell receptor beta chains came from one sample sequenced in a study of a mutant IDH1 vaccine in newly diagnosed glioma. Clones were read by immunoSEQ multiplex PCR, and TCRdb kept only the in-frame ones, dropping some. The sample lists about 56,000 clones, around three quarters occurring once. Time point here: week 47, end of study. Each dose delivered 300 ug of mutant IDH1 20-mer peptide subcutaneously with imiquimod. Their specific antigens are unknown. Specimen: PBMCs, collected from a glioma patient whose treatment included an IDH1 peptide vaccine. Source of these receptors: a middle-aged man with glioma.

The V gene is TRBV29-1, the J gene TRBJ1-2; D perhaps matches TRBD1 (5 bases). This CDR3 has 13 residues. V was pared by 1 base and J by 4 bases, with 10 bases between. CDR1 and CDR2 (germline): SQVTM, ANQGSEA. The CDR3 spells CSVEGGQGYGYTF. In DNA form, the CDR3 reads TGCAGCGTTGAAGGAGGGCAGGGCTATGGCTACACCTTC.

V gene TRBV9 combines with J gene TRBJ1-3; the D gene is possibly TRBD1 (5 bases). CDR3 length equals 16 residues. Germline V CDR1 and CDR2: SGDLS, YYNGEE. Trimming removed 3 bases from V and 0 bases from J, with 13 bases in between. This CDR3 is CASSGTQGFSGNTIYF. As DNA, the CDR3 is TGTGCCAGCAGCGGAACCCAGGGCTTCTCTGGAAACACCATATATTTT. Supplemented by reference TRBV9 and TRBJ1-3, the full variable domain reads DSGVTQTPKHLITATGQRVTLRCSPRSGDLSVYWYQQSLDQGLQFLIQYYNGEERAKGNILERFSAQQFPDLHSELNLSSLELGDSALYFCASSGTQGFSGNTIYFGEGSWLTVV.

The CDR3 spells CASRGQGYEQYF. Here the CDR3 DNA reads TGTGCCAGCAGGGGACAGGGTTACGAGCAGTACTTC. The chain carries TRBV5-6 and TRBJ2-7; 9 bases match TRBD1. The CDR3 runs to 12 residues. Germline V gene lookup returns CDR1 SGHDT and CDR2 YYEEEE. V lost 5 bases, J lost 4 bases, and 1 base stayed unmatched.

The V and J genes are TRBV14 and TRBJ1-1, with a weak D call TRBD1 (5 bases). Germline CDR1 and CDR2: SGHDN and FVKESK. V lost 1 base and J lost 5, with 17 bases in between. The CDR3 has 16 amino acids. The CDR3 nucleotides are TGTGCCAGCAGCCAAGTTCTACCGGGGGGAAGGACTGAAGCTTTCTTT. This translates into CASSQVLPGGRTEAFF.

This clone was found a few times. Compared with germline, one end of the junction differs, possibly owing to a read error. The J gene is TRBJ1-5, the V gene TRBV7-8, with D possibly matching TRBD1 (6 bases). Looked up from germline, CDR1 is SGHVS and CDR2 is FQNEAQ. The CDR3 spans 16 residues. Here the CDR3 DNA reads TGTGCCAGCAGCGAACAGCTAGGACAGAGGAATCAGGCCCAGCATTTT. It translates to CASSEQLGQRNQAQHF.

The DNA of the CDR3 is TGTGCCAGCAGCCAAAATCAGGGTCCCGGGGAGCTGTTTTTT. This gives the protein CASSQNQGPGELFF. V usage is TRBV11-3 and J usage is TRBJ2-2, with D possibly being TRBD1 (5 bases). Germline V gene data show CDR1 as SGHNT and CDR2 as YENEEA. V was pared by 5 bases and J by 6 bases, with 13 bases between. CDR3 length: 14 residues.